Below are 22 T cell receptor beta chains sequenced from a single sample in a study of T cells in Graves' hyperthyroidism and ophthalmopathy (dated by TCRdb to 2018 to 2020). Libraries were built with multiplex PCR. TCRdb records Illumina HiSeq 2000 as the sequencer. TCR beta CDR3 regions were amplified from RNA transcripts. For the first round of RT-PCR on the TCR CDR3, the HTBI primer set was used together with the Qiagen OneStep RT-PCR kit. TCRdb trimmed public reads at Q25 via fastp, called clones via MiXCR and kept in-frame beta chains. Entries that share a CDR3 protein sequence are merged under the most common genes and DNA. The sample contains hundreds of thousands of distinct CDR3 sequences, around 20% of them found a single time. The ten largest clones capture 15% to 20% of the sample. Material for sequencing was blood. These receptor sequences come from a woman between 50 and 59 years old with Graves' hyperthyroidism that later progressed to Graves' ophthalmopathy.

This clonotype was detected many times. V is TRBV20-1 and J is TRBJ2-3; 9 bases fit TRBD2. CDR1 is DFQATT, CDR2 SNEGSKA, per germline (reference sequence). This CDR3 region has 16 residues. V was pared by 0 bases and J by 4 bases, with 8 bases of the junction left unmatched. The CDR3 DNA reads as TGCAGTGCTAGAGATTGGGCTAGCGGGGTCCCAGATACGCAGTATTTT. The encoded protein is CSARDWASGVPDTQYF.

This sequence joins TRBV18 and TRBJ2-6; TRBD2 matches 7 bases. J lost 2 bases, V lost 2 bases, and 0 bases had no gene match. Germline CDR1 is KGHSH and CDR2 is LQKENI. The CDR3 loop spans 15 amino acids. CDR3 bases: TGTGCCAGCTCACCAGGGAGGGCTGGGGCCAACGTCCTGACTTTC. It encodes CASSPGRAGANVLTF.

A remark on this clonotype: Being one base from a much bigger clone, this may be a read error. The chain recombines TRBV11-2 with TRBJ1-2, with TRBD1 matching 7 bases. Losses at the gene ends were 5 bases for V and 5 bases for J; bases not matched to a gene: 11. Germline V lookup: CDR1 SGHAT, CDR2 FQNNGV. The CDR3 totals 15 residues. The CDR3 DNA reads TGTGCCAGCAGCCTCCACCTGGGACAGACTTATGGCTACACCTTC. Protein sequence: CASSLHLGQTYGYTF. The whole variable domain, remainder taken from reference TRBV11-2 and TRBJ1-2, is EAGVAQSPRYKIIEKRQSVAFWCNPISGHATLYWYQQILGQGPKLLIQFQNNGVVDDSQLPKDRFSAERLKGVDSTLKIQPAKLEDSAVYLCASSLHLGQTYGYTFGSGTRLTVV.

This clonotype appeared many times. The V call is TRBV7-6, the J call TRBJ1-2; a possible D gene is TRBD1 (5 bases). V lost 5 bases to trimming and J lost 4 bases, with 14 bases between them. This CDR3 is 14 amino acids long. From germline, CDR1 is SGHVS and CDR2 FNYEAQ. CDR3 DNA: TGTGCCAGCAGCCTACTCCAGGGCACCTATGGCTACACCTTC. The encoded protein is CASSLLQGTYGYTF.

This clonotype was detected only a few times. The chain couples TRBV12-3 or TRBV12-4 to TRBJ1-5, with D perhaps matching TRBD1 (6 bases). This CDR3 is 16 amino acids long. The V and J ends lost 1 base and 0 bases respectively, with 10 bases between them. CDR3 loop: CASSLGTAYSNQPQHF. The CDR3 coding sequence is TGTGCCAGCAGTTTAGGGACAGCCTATAGCAATCAGCCCCAGCATTTT.

The chain is built from TRBV20-1 and TRBJ2-1, with 10 nucleotides matching TRBD2. Germline V gene data show CDR1 as DFQATT and CDR2 as SNEGSKA (reference sequence). V was clipped by 0 bases and J by 3 bases; unmatched bases: 8. The CDR3 sequence is 17 residues long. CDR3 nucleotides: TGCAGTGCTAGAGATTCTAGCGGGGGAGATATCTACAATGAGCAGTTCTTC. Translated, it gives CSARDSSGGDIYNEQFF.

This clonotype was detected ten times or more. The chain employs TRBV10-3 and TRBJ1-1; TRBD1 agrees at 8 bases. J lost 8 bases, V lost 2 bases, and 10 bases had no gene match. The CDR3 sequence is 15 residues long. From germline, CDR1 is ENHRY and CDR2 SYGVKD. In nucleotides, the CDR3 is TGTGCCATCAGTGAGACTGGGACAGGAGGGAGGGAAGCTTTCTTT. Translated: CAISETGTGGREAFF.

This chain uses TRBV19 with TRBJ1-2, with unresolved D. This CDR3 has 13 residues. V lost 6 bases and J 7 bases, leaving 15 bases between the germline ends. CDR1 and CDR2 (germline): LNHDA, SQIVND (reference sequence). This CDR3 reads CASSRAREFGYTF. The CDR3 region has the DNA TGTGCCAGTAGCCGAGCTCGAGAGTTTGGCTACACCTTC. Drawing the rest from reference TRBV19 and TRBJ1-2, the complete variable domain is DGGITQSPKYLFRKEGQNVTLSCEQNLNHDAMYWYRQDPGQGLRLIYYSQIVNDFQKGDIAEGYSVSREKKESFPLTVTSAQKNPTAFYLCASSRAREFGYTFGSGTRLTVV.

This clonotype was detected many times. The rearrangement joins TRBV9 to TRBJ1-2; maybe TRBD1 (5 bases). This CDR3 region has 14 residues. Deletions cut 4 bases from V and 8 bases from J, with 18 bases between. The germline gives CDR1 SGDLS, CDR2 YYNGEE. The CDR3 DNA reads as TGTGCCAGCAGCCCAGGAGGGGTAGCAAAAGGCTACACCTTC. This translates into CASSPGGVAKGYTF.

This clonotype came up many times. The chain is built from TRBV6-1 and TRBJ2-7; D is unresolved. The CDR3 spans 13 residues. Germline V gene data show CDR1 as MNHNS and CDR2 as SASEGT. V was clipped by 5 bases and J by 2 bases, with 10 bases between them. The CDR3 loop is CASSSAVAYEQYF. The CDR3 DNA reads TGTGCCAGCAGTTCCGCAGTTGCCTACGAGCAGTACTTC.

The chain has TRBV27 and TRBJ1-6; D is undetermined. Trimming stripped 6 bases from V and 10 bases from J, with 16 bases between. The length of the CDR3 is 14 residues. Germline V gene sequence: CDR1 MNHEY, CDR2 SMNVEV (reference sequence). The CDR3 sequence: CASRATLHDSPLHF. The CDR3 DNA reads as TGTGCCAGCAGGGCCACTCTCCACGACTCACCCCTCCACTTT.

The table lists this clonotype with a few counts. The chain is built from TRBV19 and TRBJ1-3; D might be TRBD1 (5 bases). The V gene's germline CDR1 is LNHDA and CDR2 SQIVND (reference sequence). V was shortened by 4 bases and J by 0 bases, with 13 bases between the two germline ends. The CDR3 spans 16 residues. The CDR3 DNA reads as TGTGCCAGTAGTAAAGACAGACCGAGCTCTGGAAACACCATATATTTT. Its translation is CASSKDRPSSGNTIYF.

In this sample, this clonotype turned up many times. V and J are TRBV7-3 and TRBJ2-7; no clear D. This CDR3 spans 11 amino acids. Trimming took 5 bases from V and 6 from J, leaving 8 bases between them. Germline lookup yields CDR1 SGHTA and CDR2 FQGTGA. CDR3 amino acids: CASSQDGEQYF. The DNA of the CDR3 is TGTGCCAGCAGCCAGGATGGCGAGCAGTACTTC.

In its sample, this clonotype was seen a few times. The chain links TRBV6-2 or TRBV6-3 to TRBJ2-4; D possibly corresponds to TRBD2 (6 bases). The CDR3 spans 13 residues. Germline assignment: CDR1 MNHEY and CDR2 SVGEGT. Trimming cost V 5 bases and J 8 bases, with 13 bases left between them. CDR3 amino acids: CASSTIGLHIQYF. CDR3 in DNA: TGTGCCAGCAGTACCATCGGACTACACATTCAGTACTTC.

The table lists this clonotype with many counts. V and J are TRBV11-2 and TRBJ1-3; D gene ambiguous. This CDR3 region has 13 residues. Per the germline V gene, CDR1 is SGHAT and CDR2 is FQNNGV. V was shortened by 5 bases and J by 4 bases, with 9 bases between the two germline ends. CDR3 loop: CASSHLGGNTIYF. The CDR3 nucleotides read TGTGCCAGCAGCCATCTCGGGGGAAACACCATATATTTT.

Ten or more counts support this clonotype. The chain employs TRBV2 and TRBJ2-5, with D unclear. The CDR3 extends over 15 amino acids. Germline V lookup: CDR1 SNHLY, CDR2 FYNNEI. V was trimmed by 3 bases and J by 2 bases, leaving 13 bases between them. CDR3 coding DNA: TGTGCCAGCAGTGAGGGCCTATGGGAACAAGAGACCCAGTACTTC. It codes for CASSEGLWEQETQYF.

CDR3 in DNA: TGTGCCAGCAGCCCCTTGGACAGAGCAAATTCACCCCTCCACTTT. This translates into CASSPLDRANSPLHF. V is TRBV6-1 and J is TRBJ1-6, with D possibly TRBD1 on 6 matching bases. The CDR3 runs 15 residues. The germline gives CDR1 MNHNS, CDR2 SASEGT. Trimming left V 6 bases short and J 7 bases short, with 16 bases between.

Only a few counts were recorded for this clonotype. This chain links TRBV5-1 with TRBJ1-4; D gene unclear. V lost 0 bases and J 2 bases, leaving 5 bases between the germline ends. Per the germline V gene, CDR1 is SGHRS and CDR2 is YFSETQ. The CDR3 is 14 residues long. Here the CDR3 reads CASSLAQTNEKLFF. Here the CDR3 DNA reads TGCGCCAGCAGCTTGGCGCAGACTAATGAAAAACTGTTTTTT.

The V gene is TRBV6-5, the J gene TRBJ1-4; 7 bases align to TRBD1. CDR3 size: 17 residues. CDR1 is MNHEY and CDR2 is SVGAGI in the germline V gene. Trimming at V came to 2 bases and at J to 1 base, leaving 7 bases not matched to a gene. The DNA for the CDR3 is TGTGCCAGCAGTTACGGGAGACAGGGTGGAACTAATGAAAAACTGTTTTTT. Protein product: CASSYGRQGGTNEKLFF.

This clonotype was found many times. The V gene is TRBV20-1, the J gene TRBJ2-1; TRBD2 matches at 13 bases. This CDR3 has 19 residues. Germline lookup yields CDR1 DFQATT and CDR2 SNEGSKA (reference sequence). V trimming: 0 bases; J trimming: 1 base; junction bases outside the gene matches: 9. The CDR3 loop reads CSARDFKLAGGPSYNEQFF. The CDR3 bases are TGCAGTGCTAGAGATTTTAAACTAGCGGGGGGGCCTTCCTACAATGAGCAGTTCTTC.

A few counts support this clonotype. The chain combines TRBV15 with TRBJ1-2; D ambiguous. CDR1 and CDR2 from the germline V gene are LNHNV and YYDKDF (reference sequence). V was shortened by 0 bases and J by 1 base, with 3 bases between the two germline ends. CDR3 length: 13 amino acids. The CDR3 loop reads CATSRENNYGYTF. As DNA, the CDR3 is TGTGCCACCAGCAGAGAAAATAACTATGGCTACACCTTC.

The gene calls are TRBV20-1 and TRBJ1-1, with TRBD1 matching 8 bases. After removal of 0 bases from V and 4 bases from J, the junction contained 10 bases not matched to a gene. The CDR3 consists of 16 residues. CDR1 is DFQATT and CDR2 is SNEGSKA in the germline V gene (reference sequence). The CDR3 sequence is CSARDVQGARGTEAFF. CDR3 nucleotides: TGCAGTGCTAGAGATGTCCAGGGGGCGAGGGGCACTGAAGCTTTCTTT.